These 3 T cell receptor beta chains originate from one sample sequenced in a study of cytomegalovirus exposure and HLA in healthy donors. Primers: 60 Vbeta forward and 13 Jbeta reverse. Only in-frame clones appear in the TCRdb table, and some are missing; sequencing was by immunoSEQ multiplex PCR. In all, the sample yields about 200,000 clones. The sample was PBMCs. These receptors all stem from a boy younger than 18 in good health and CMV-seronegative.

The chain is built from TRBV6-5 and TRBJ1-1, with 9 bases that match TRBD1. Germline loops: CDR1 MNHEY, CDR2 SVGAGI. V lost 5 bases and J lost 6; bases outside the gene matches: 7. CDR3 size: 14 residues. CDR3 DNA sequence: TGTGCCAGCAGTCCACAGGACAGGGGACCTGAAGCTTTCTTT. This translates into CASSPQDRGPEAFF.

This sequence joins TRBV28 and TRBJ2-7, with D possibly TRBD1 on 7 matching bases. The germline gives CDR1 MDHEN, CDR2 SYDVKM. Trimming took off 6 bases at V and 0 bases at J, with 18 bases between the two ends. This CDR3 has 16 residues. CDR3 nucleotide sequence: TGTGCCAGCAGCCCTCCTCAGGGGGGTGGCTCCTACGAGCAGTACTTC. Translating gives CASSPPQGGGSYEQYF.

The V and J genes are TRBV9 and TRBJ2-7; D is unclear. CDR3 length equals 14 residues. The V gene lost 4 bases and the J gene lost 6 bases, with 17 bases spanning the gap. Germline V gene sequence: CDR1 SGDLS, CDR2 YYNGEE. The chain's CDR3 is CASSPRPGGSEQYF. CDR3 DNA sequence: TGTGCCAGCAGCCCTCGTCCCGGCGGCAGCGAGCAGTACTTC. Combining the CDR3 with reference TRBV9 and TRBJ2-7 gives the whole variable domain DSGVTQTPKHLITATGQRVTLRCSPRSGDLSVYWYQQSLDQGLQFLIQYYNGEERAKGNILERFSAQQFPDLHSELNLSSLELGDSALYFCASSPRPGGSEQYFGPGTRLTVT.